This entry lists 25 T cell receptor beta chains sequenced from one sample in a study of long-term antiretroviral therapy in people with HIV. A v3.0 immunoSEQ assay was performed at survey level. TCRdb keeps only in-frame clones here, not all; method: immunoSEQ multiplex PCR. Of tens of thousands of clones listed, more than 65% are singletons. This material consisted of unsorted PBMCs, taken 0.1 years before starting antiretroviral therapy. These receptors all come from a man younger than 35 with HIV.

This chain uses TRBV11-2 with TRBJ1-1; D is uncertain. The CDR3 consists of 13 residues. Germline V gene sequence: CDR1 SGHAT, CDR2 FQNNGV. With 3 bases removed from V and 0 bases from J, the gap between germline ends came to 5 bases. CDR3 DNA sequence: TGTGCCAGCAGCTTCGAGATGAACACTGAAGCTTTCTTT. This encodes CASSFEMNTEAFF. Filled out from reference TRBV11-2 and TRBJ1-1, the complete variable domain reads EAGVAQSPRYKIIEKRQSVAFWCNPISGHATLYWYQQILGQGPKLLIQFQNNGVVDDSQLPKDRFSAERLKGVDSTLKIQPAKLEDSAVYLCASSFEMNTEAFFGQGTRLTVV.

DNA of the CDR3: TGTGCCAGCAGCAAGACAGGGGGTACCTATGAGCAGTTCTTC. It translates to CASSKTGGTYEQFF. This chain uses TRBV2 with TRBJ2-1; 9 bases line up with TRBD1. Germline trimming cut 6 bases from V and 8 bases from J; bases unmatched to any gene: 8. This CDR3 is built from 14 residues. Germline V lookup: CDR1 SNHLY, CDR2 FYNNEI.

This chain links TRBV5-1 with TRBJ1-5, with D possibly being TRBD1 (5 bases). This CDR3 has 14 residues. Trimming pared 0 bases from V and 7 bases from J, leaving 11 bases between. Germline V CDR1 and CDR2: SGHRS, YFSETQ. CDR3 residues: CASSLEGRGQPQHF. CDR3 bases: TGCGCCAGCAGCTTGGAGGGGAGGGGACAGCCCCAGCATTTT.

The gene calls are TRBV5-1 and TRBJ2-2, with TRBD1 as a possible D gene (5 bases). Germline V CDR1 and CDR2: SGHRS, YFSETQ. The CDR3 extends over 15 amino acids. Trimming shortened V by 5 bases and J by 6 bases, and 17 bases separated the two germline ends. For the CDR3, the DNA is TGCGCCAGCAGGCCCTCAGGGATTCCCCCCGGGGAGCTGTTTTTT. Translating gives CASRPSGIPPGELFF.

The rearrangement joins TRBV28 to TRBJ2-7; 10 nucleotides align to TRBD1. CDR3 length: 14 amino acids. Trimming took 6 bases from V and 2 from J; bases not matched to a gene: 4. Looked up from germline, CDR1 is MDHEN and CDR2 is SYDVKM. CDR3 nucleotide sequence: TGTGCCAGCAGCGTGACAGGGGGCGCCTACGAGCAGTACTTC. Protein sequence: CASSVTGGAYEQYF. Looking up the rest from reference TRBV28 and TRBJ2-7 gives the full variable domain: DVKVTQSSRYLVKRTGEKVFLECVQDMDHENMFWYRQDPGLGLRLIYFSYDVKMKEKGDIPEGYSVSREKKERFSLILESASTNQTSMYLCASSVTGGAYEQYFGPGTRLTVT.

The rearrangement joins TRBV5-1 to TRBJ1-1; no definite D call. V was trimmed by 0 bases and J by 3 bases, leaving 3 bases between them. Germline lookup yields CDR1 SGHRS and CDR2 YFSETQ. The CDR3 spans 12 residues. The CDR3 sequence: CASSLGYTEAFF. The CDR3 nucleotides are TGCGCCAGCAGCTTGGGGTACACTGAAGCTTTCTTT.

V is TRBV19 and J is TRBJ2-7, with 13 bases aligning to TRBD2. The CDR3 length is 15 residues. The germline gives CDR1 LNHDA, CDR2 SQIVND (reference sequence). J lost 9 bases, V lost 4 bases, and 9 bases had no gene match. The CDR3 coding sequence is TGTGCCAGTAGTAACCCCGGACTAGCGGGAGCAGTGCAGTACTTC. This gives the protein CASSNPGLAGAVQYF. The full variable domain, with the rest looked up from reference TRBV19 and TRBJ2-7, is DGGITQSPKYLFRKEGQNVTLSCEQNLNHDAMYWYRQDPGQGLRLIYYSQIVNDFQKGDIAEGYSVSREKKESFPLTVTSAQKNPTAFYLCASSNPGLAGAVQYFGPGTRLTVT.

The CDR3 DNA reads TGTGCCAGTAGTATTTCGGACGGGCGCGAGCAGTACTTC. Translating it yields CASSISDGREQYF. The chain uses TRBV19 and TRBJ2-7; D is unresolved. Per germline, CDR1 LNHDA and CDR2 SQIVND (reference sequence). V dropped 3 bases and J dropped 6 bases, with 12 bases sitting between them. The CDR3 consists of 13 residues.

The rearrangement links TRBV2 to TRBJ1-6; weak D call: TRBD1 (5 bases). CDR3 length: 14 residues. Germline lookup yields CDR1 SNHLY and CDR2 FYNNEI. Trimming left V 4 bases short and J 10 bases short, with 14 bases between. CDR3 loop: CASSAWTLESPLHF. The CDR3 nucleotides are TGTGCCAGCAGTGCCTGGACACTCGAATCACCCCTCCACTTT.

V is TRBV9 and J is TRBJ2-1; TRBD1 matches at 8 bases. Germline lookup yields CDR1 SGDLS and CDR2 YYNGEE. The CDR3 length is 15 residues. V shed 3 bases, J shed 7 bases, and the junction held 9 bases outside the gene matches. CDR3 nucleotide sequence: TGTGCCAGCAGCGGATCGAGGACAGGGCGAAATGAGCAGTTCTTC. Amino acid sequence: CASSGSRTGRNEQFF.

The chain links TRBV27 to TRBJ1-4; TRBD1 agrees at 11 bases. CDR3 size: 16 residues. V was pared by 5 bases and J by 7 bases, with 9 bases of the junction left unmatched. Germline lookup yields CDR1 MNHEY and CDR2 SMNVEV (reference sequence). Here the CDR3 DNA reads TGTGCCAGCAGTCTAATTGCCGGGACAGGGGGTGAAAAACTGTTTTTT. Translated: CASSLIAGTGGEKLFF.

The CDR3 here is CASSWGDTGELFF. DNA of the CDR3: TGTGCCAGCAGCTGGGGGGACACCGGGGAGCTGTTTTTT. V is TRBV11-2 and J is TRBJ2-2; D might be TRBD2 (6 bases). V lost 4 bases and J lost 3, with 6 bases in between. The CDR3 runs 13 residues. CDR1 SGHAT and CDR2 FQNNGV come from the germline V gene.

V and J are TRBV7-2 and TRBJ1-5; no clear D. Germline lookup yields CDR1 SGHTA and CDR2 FQGNSA. This CDR3 is built from 16 residues. The V end lost 3 bases, the J end lost 0 bases, and 12 bases lay between the germline ends. CDR3 region: CASSLTWAYSNQPQHF. The CDR3 DNA follows: TGTGCCAGCAGCTTGACGTGGGCTTATAGCAATCAGCCCCAGCATTTT.

The V gene is TRBV10-3, the J gene TRBJ2-1, with 10 bases identical to TRBD2. The CDR3 consists of 14 residues. Germline lookup yields CDR1 ENHRY and CDR2 SYGVKD. The junction had 11 bases not matched to a gene; V was cut back by 11 bases and J by 7 bases. CDR3 sequence (DNA): TGTGCCGTATCAATAGCGGGAGGCACGAATGAGCAGTTCTTC. Its translation is CAVSIAGGTNEQFF.

The chain employs TRBV7-2 and TRBJ2-3; TRBD2 matches 9 bases. The CDR3 spans 13 residues. Germline loops: CDR1 SGHTA, CDR2 FQGNSA. The J segment lost 10 bases and the V segment lost 5 bases, leaving 7 bases of the junction unmatched. The CDR3 reads CASSLVKREAQYF. The CDR3, as DNA: TGTGCCAGCAGCCTAGTAAAGCGGGAGGCGCAGTATTTT.

The chain carries TRBV18 and TRBJ1-2; 8 bases line up with TRBD1. Germline loops: CDR1 KGHSH, CDR2 LQKENI. CDR3 length equals 13 residues. The V segment lost 6 bases and the J segment 8 bases; nucleotides outside the gene matches: 8. CDR3 loop: CASSRGQGEGYTF. The CDR3 nucleotides read TGTGCCAGCTCTCGCGGACAGGGTGAAGGCTACACCTTC.

The chain has TRBV28 and TRBJ2-7; 10 nucleotides agree with TRBD2. CDR1 is MDHEN and CDR2 is SYDVKM in the germline V gene. The V segment lost 5 bases and the J segment 7 bases; nucleotides outside the gene matches: 2. The CDR3 runs to 12 residues. The CDR3 DNA is TGTGCCAGCAGTGCGACTAGCGGGGAGCAGTACTTC. Its protein product is CASSATSGEQYF.

This chain joins TRBV28 and TRBJ1-3; D not certain. The CDR3 has 13 amino acids. Germline CDR1 is MDHEN and CDR2 is SYDVKM. Trimming took off 8 bases at V and 2 bases at J, with 10 bases between the two ends. CDR3 coding DNA: TGTGCCAGCCTCTCAGAGACTGGAAACACCATATATTTT. Encoded protein: CASLSETGNTIYF. Filled out from reference TRBV28 and TRBJ1-3, the complete variable domain reads DVKVTQSSRYLVKRTGEKVFLECVQDMDHENMFWYRQDPGLGLRLIYFSYDVKMKEKGDIPEGYSVSREKKERFSLILESASTNQTSMYLCASLSETGNTIYFGEGSWLTVV.

The chain employs TRBV7-8 and TRBJ2-3; D not certain. The CDR3 is 15 amino acids. Germline CDR1 and CDR2: SGHVS and FQNEAQ. Deletions cut 5 bases from V and 0 bases from J, with 12 bases between. The CDR3 nucleotides are TGTGCCAGCAGCCCCCGAAGTCTGAGCACAGATACGCAGTATTTT. It translates to CASSPRSLSTDTQYF.

The V call is TRBV4-1, the J call TRBJ1-3, with D unclear. The V and J ends lost 5 bases and 7 bases respectively, with 15 bases between them. This CDR3 region has 14 residues. Germline V gives CDR1 MGHRA, CDR2 YSYEKL. CDR3 sequence reads: CASSSLTTENTIYF. DNA of the CDR3: TGCGCCAGCAGCTCCTTGACCACCGAGAACACCATATATTTT.

This clone was picked up one time. The rearrangement links TRBV6-1 to TRBJ2-5, with D perhaps matching TRBD1 or TRBD2 (5 bases each). The V and J ends lost 3 bases and 7 bases respectively, with 12 bases between them. This CDR3 is built from 13 residues. Germline V CDR1 and CDR2: MNHNS, SASEGT. The DNA of the CDR3 is TGTGCCAGCAGTGACGGGGCCCCGTGGACCCAGTACTTC. Its translation: CASSDGAPWTQYF.

The chain couples TRBV6-5 to TRBJ2-3; D ambiguous. V lost 6 bases to trimming and J lost 7 bases, with 17 bases between them. This CDR3 spans 14 amino acids. Germline V gene sequence: CDR1 MNHEY, CDR2 SVGAGI. For the CDR3, the DNA is TGTGCCAGCAGCCCCGACGGAAGCGCGCATACGCAGTATTTT. Its translation is CASSPDGSAHTQYF.

The rearrangement links TRBV5-5 to TRBJ2-7, with TRBD2 matching 8 bases. The CDR3 runs to 15 residues. CDR1 is SGHKS and CDR2 is YYEKEE in the germline V gene (reference sequence). J was trimmed by 2 bases and V by 0 bases; bases with no gene match: 4. CDR3 DNA sequence: TGTGCCAGCAGCTTGGGTAATAGCGGGACCTACGAGCAGTACTTC. It translates to CASSLGNSGTYEQYF.

This clone was recorded once. The chain recombines TRBV30 with TRBJ1-1, with D possibly being TRBD1 (5 bases). Germline lookup yields CDR1 GTSNPN and CDR2 SVGIG (reference sequence). V lost 0 bases to trimming and J lost 0 bases, with 11 bases between them. The length of the CDR3 is 15 residues. The CDR3 DNA sequence: TGTGCCTGGAGTGTAGGTCCAGGGCTGAACACTGAAGCTTTCTTT. This encodes CAWSVGPGLNTEAFF.

The chain's CDR3 is CASSLLSDYSTDTQYF. CDR3 DNA: TGTGCCAGCAGCTTGTTGTCAGACTATAGCACAGATACGCAGTATTTT. The chain couples TRBV5-4 to TRBJ2-3; possible D gene TRBD2, 5 bases. In germline, CDR1 is SGHNT, CDR2 YYREEE (reference sequence). The CDR3 has 16 residues. V was pared by 1 base and J by 0 bases, with 12 bases between.